These 27 T cell receptor beta chains were sequenced from one sample in a study of T cells expressing NK-cell markers. No DNA is given; TCRdb re-called the 5' RACE reads and lists each CDR3 protein once. Recorded here are hundreds of thousands of distinct CDR3 sequences; the top ten clones represent roughly 5.2%. Sequenced: blood T cells: a sorted CD56 or NKG2C T cell subset, CD4+ or CD8+ T cells, or bulk PBMC T cells (not recorded which). These TCRs come from a man aged 18 to 69 in good health.

The V and J genes are TRBV7-2 and TRBJ2-3; there is no DNA to check the TCRdb D call of TRBD2. The CDR3 runs to 16 residues. Germline CDR1 and CDR2: SGHTA and FQGNSA. The CDR3 protein is CASSSYTSGGTDTQYF.

The chain carries TRBV4-2 and TRBJ1-2; TCRdb's D gene call, TRBD1, goes unchecked for lack of DNA. The CDR3 length is 14 residues. The germline V gene has CDR1 LGHNA and CDR2 YNFKEQ. The CDR3 here is CASSQDPRVDGYTF.

The rearrangement joins TRBV11-1 to TRBJ2-7; TCRdb outputs TRBD1, but without DNA this stays unchecked. The CDR3 extends over 15 amino acids. Germline CDR1 and CDR2: SGHAT and FQDESV (reference sequence). CDR3 sequence reads: CASNFNPDRGGEQYF.

V and J are TRBV6-5 and TRBJ2-1. The CDR3 is 15 residues long. Germline CDR1 reads MNHEY; CDR2 reads SVGAGI. The CDR3 sequence: CASSYSSPTYNEQFF.

The rearrangement joins TRBV20-1 to TRBJ2-7. The CDR3 runs to 15 residues. The germline gives CDR1 DFQATT, CDR2 SNEGSKA (reference sequence). The CDR3 region is CSARDLGRDPYEQYF.

This chain uses TRBV28 with TRBJ2-3. Per the germline V gene, CDR1 is MDHEN and CDR2 is SYDVKM. This CDR3 spans 14 amino acids. CDR3 sequence: CASSLLTYRGTQYF.

The CDR3 loop reads CASSQDPGSAYGYTF. This chain uses TRBV4-2 with TRBJ1-2; no DNA is available, so the TRBD1 call from TCRdb remains unchecked. CDR1 is LGHNA and CDR2 is YNFKEQ in the germline V gene. The CDR3 spans 15 residues.

V gene TRBV7-9 combines with J gene TRBJ2-1; TCRdb outputs TRBD1, but without DNA this stays unchecked. The germline V gene has CDR1 SEHNR and CDR2 FQNEAQ (reference sequence). The CDR3 length is 12 residues. CDR3 residues: CASSLGQTAWFF.

This chain connects TRBV11-1 to TRBJ2-2; TCRdb reports TRBD1, a call that lacks DNA to check it against. CDR1 and CDR2 (germline): SGHAT, FQDESV (reference sequence). CDR3 length: 18 amino acids. The chain's CDR3 is CASSSRTGAHPNTGELFF. Variable domain in full (rest from reference TRBV11-1 and TRBJ2-2): EAEVAQSPRYKITEKSQAVAFWCDPISGHATLYWYRQILGQGPELLVQFQDESVVDDSQLPKDRFSAERLKGVDSTLKIQPAELGDSAMYLCASSSRTGAHPNTGELFFGEGSRLTVL.

Here the CDR3 reads CASSQRGAGGLDEQFF. This chain connects TRBV11-3 to TRBJ2-1; TCRdb proposes TRBD2, but this gene call is untestable without DNA. The CDR3 length is 16 residues. Germline values: CDR1 SGHNT, CDR2 YENEEA.

The chain employs TRBV20-1 and TRBJ1-4. The CDR3 totals 16 residues. The germline CDR1 and CDR2 sequences are DFQATT and SNEGSKA (reference sequence). CDR3 sequence reads: CSASLTAAGRNEKLFF.

This chain joins TRBV7-2 and TRBJ1-2; TCRdb's D call of TRBD1 is untestable without DNA. Per the germline V gene, CDR1 is SGHTA and CDR2 is FQGNSA. The CDR3 sequence is 16 residues long. The CDR3 sequence: CASSQSARTGGVSYTF. The full variable domain, its missing parts supplied by reference TRBV7-2 and TRBJ1-2, is GAGVSQSPSNKVTEKGKDVELRCDPISGHTALYWYRQSLGQGLEFLIYFQGNSAPDKSGLPSDRFSAERTGGSVSTLTIQRTQQEDSAVYLCASSQSARTGGVSYTFGSGTRLTVV.

The J gene is TRBJ2-6, the V gene TRBV6-1. The CDR3 has 14 amino acids. Germline loops: CDR1 MNHNS, CDR2 SASEGT. CDR3 residues: CASRRSSGANVLTF.

The chain is built from TRBV3-1 and TRBJ2-7; TCRdb outputs TRBD2, but without DNA this stays unchecked. CDR1 is LGHDT, CDR2 YNNKEL, per germline (reference sequence). This CDR3 is 16 amino acids long. The CDR3 is CASSSPARANSYEQYF.

The rearrangement joins TRBV5-6 to TRBJ2-3; the D call from TCRdb, TRBD1, cannot be confirmed without DNA. Looked up from germline, CDR1 is SGHDT and CDR2 is YYEEEE. The CDR3 runs 15 residues. CDR3 protein: CASSRRGQGIDTQYF.

The chain has TRBV5-1 and TRBJ1-2; the D call from TCRdb, TRBD1, cannot be confirmed without DNA. This CDR3 contains 15 residues. Germline V lookup: CDR1 SGHRS, CDR2 YFSETQ. This chain's CDR3 is CASSLGPGKGYGYTF.

The chain recombines TRBV6-6 with TRBJ2-7. The CDR3 has 12 residues. Germline CDR1 is MNHNY and CDR2 is SVGAGI (reference sequence). The CDR3 spells CASIGRRYEQYF.

The V and J genes are TRBV20-1 and TRBJ1-6. Germline V gives CDR1 DFQATT, CDR2 SNEGSKA (reference sequence). This CDR3 has 14 amino acids. This chain's CDR3 is CSARDRTYNSPLHF.

The chain links TRBV7-3 to TRBJ1-1. Per the germline V gene, CDR1 is SGHTA and CDR2 is FQGTGA. The CDR3 has 15 residues. CDR3 sequence: CASSLTTGSISEAFF.

The chain uses TRBV2 and TRBJ2-7. Germline V gene data show CDR1 as SNHLY and CDR2 as FYNNEI. This CDR3 has 15 amino acids. CDR3: CASSEALLGSYEQYF.

The chain has TRBV7-9 and TRBJ1-3. Germline V gives CDR1 SEHNR, CDR2 FQNEAQ (reference sequence). The CDR3 extends over 15 amino acids. The CDR3: CASNHGSPSGNTIYF.

The chain couples TRBV20-1 to TRBJ1-3; the D gene TCRdb calls, TRBD1, cannot be checked with no DNA. Germline CDR1 reads DFQATT; CDR2 reads SNEGSKA (reference sequence). The CDR3 has 14 amino acids. The CDR3 loop is CSATRQGTGNTIYF.

The gene calls are TRBV5-6 and TRBJ2-7; TCRdb picks TRBD1, but there is no DNA to check that call. Germline V gene data show CDR1 as SGHDT and CDR2 as YYEEEE. The CDR3 runs 16 residues. This CDR3 is CASSRMTGRATYEQYF.

The chain is built from TRBV3-1 and TRBJ2-5; TCRdb designates TRBD2, a call that cannot be tested without DNA. The CDR3 covers 14 residues. The V gene's germline CDR1 is LGHDT and CDR2 YNNKEL (reference sequence). The CDR3 region is CASSQPGLGETQYF.

V is TRBV7-7 and J is TRBJ2-1; TCRdb returns TRBD2, unconfirmable since there is no DNA. The CDR3 is made up of 16 amino acids. The germline V gene has CDR1 SSHAT and CDR2 FNYEAQ (reference sequence). CDR3 loop: CASSLESRETYNEQFF.

The V and J genes are TRBV19 and TRBJ1-2; checking the TCRdb D call of TRBD1 is not possible without DNA. This CDR3 comprises 15 residues. Germline loops: CDR1 LNHDA, CDR2 SQIVND (reference sequence). The CDR3 spells CASSPPRTGQGGYTF.

The J gene is TRBJ2-3, the V gene TRBV7-8; TCRdb outputs TRBD1, but without DNA this stays unchecked. The germline V gene has CDR1 SGHVS and CDR2 FQNEAQ. There are 15 residues in the CDR3. CDR3 residues: CASTIVDSRTDTQYF.